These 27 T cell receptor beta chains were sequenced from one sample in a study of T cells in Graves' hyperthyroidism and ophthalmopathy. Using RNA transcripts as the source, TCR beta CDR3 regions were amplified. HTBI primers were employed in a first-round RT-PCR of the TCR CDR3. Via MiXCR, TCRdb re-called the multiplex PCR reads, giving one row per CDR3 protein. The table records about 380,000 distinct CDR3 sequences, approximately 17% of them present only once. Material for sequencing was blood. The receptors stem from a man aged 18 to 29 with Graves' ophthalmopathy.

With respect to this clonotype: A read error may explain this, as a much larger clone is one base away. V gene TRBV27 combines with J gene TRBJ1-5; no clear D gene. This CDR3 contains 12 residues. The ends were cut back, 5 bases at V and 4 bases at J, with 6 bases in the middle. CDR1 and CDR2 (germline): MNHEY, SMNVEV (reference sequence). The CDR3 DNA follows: TGTGCCAGCAGTGATTTGAATCAGCCCCAGCATTTT. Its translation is CASSDLNQPQHF.

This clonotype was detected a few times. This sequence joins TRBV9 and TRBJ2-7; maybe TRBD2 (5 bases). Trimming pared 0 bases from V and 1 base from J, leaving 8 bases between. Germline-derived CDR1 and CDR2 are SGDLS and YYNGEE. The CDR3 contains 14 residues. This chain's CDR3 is CASSVGEGSYEQYF. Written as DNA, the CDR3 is TGTGCCAGCAGCGTAGGTGAGGGATCCTACGAGCAGTACTTC.

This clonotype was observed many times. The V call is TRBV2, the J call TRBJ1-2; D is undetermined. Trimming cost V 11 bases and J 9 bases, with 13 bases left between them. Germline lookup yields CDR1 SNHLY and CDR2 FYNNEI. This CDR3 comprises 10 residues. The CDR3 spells CAGRDLSYTF. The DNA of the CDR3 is TGTGCCGGGAGGGATCTCAGCTACACCTTC.

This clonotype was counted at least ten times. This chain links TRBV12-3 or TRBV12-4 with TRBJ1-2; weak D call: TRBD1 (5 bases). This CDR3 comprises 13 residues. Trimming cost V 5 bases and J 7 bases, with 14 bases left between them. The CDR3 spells CASSGQGLSGYTF. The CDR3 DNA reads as TGTGCCAGCAGTGGGCAGGGTTTGAGTGGCTACACCTTC.

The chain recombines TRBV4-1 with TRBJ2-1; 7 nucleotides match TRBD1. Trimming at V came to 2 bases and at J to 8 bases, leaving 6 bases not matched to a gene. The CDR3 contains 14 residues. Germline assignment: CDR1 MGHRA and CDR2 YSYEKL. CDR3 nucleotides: TGCGCCAGCAGCCAACCCACAGGGGTCGATGAGCAGTTCTTC. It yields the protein CASSQPTGVDEQFF.

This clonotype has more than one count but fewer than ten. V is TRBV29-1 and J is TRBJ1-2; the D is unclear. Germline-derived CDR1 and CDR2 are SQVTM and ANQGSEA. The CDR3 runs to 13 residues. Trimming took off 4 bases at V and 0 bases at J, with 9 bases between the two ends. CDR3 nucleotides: TGCAGCGTTGGAGGAGATTCTAACTATGGCTACACCTTC. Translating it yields CSVGGDSNYGYTF. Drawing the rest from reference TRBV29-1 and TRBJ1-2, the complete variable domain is SAVISQKPSRDICQRGTSLTIQCQVDSQVTMMFWYRQQPGQSLTLIATANQGSEATYESGFVIDKFPISRPNLTFSTLTVSNMSPEDSSIYLCSVGGDSNYGYTFGSGTRLTVV.

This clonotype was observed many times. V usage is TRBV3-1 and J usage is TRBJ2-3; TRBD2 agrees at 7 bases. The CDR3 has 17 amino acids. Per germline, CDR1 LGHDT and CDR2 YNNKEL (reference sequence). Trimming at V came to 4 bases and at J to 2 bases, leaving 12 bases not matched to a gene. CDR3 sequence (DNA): TGTGCCAGCAGCCTCTACCGGGGGGTCCCTCCCACAGATACGCAGTATTTT. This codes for CASSLYRGVPPTDTQYF.

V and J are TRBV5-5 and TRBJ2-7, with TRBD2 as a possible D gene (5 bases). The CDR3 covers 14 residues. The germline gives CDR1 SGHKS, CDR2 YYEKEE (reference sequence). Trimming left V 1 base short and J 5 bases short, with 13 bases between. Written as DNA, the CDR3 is TGTGCCAGCAGCTTGACGAGGGTGGTAAACGAGCAGTACTTC. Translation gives CASSLTRVVNEQYF. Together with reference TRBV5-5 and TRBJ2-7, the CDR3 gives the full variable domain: DAGVTQSPTHLIKTRGQQVTLRCSPISGHKSVSWYQQVLGQGPQFIFQYYEKEERGRGNFPDRFSARQFPNYSSELNVNALLLGDSALYLCASSLTRVVNEQYFGPGTRLTVT.

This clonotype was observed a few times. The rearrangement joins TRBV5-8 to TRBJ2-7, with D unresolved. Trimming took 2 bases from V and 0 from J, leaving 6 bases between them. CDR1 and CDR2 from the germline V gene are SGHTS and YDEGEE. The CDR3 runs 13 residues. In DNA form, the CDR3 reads TGTGCCAGCAGCTTCCCGAGCTCCTACGAGCAGTACTTC. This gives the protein CASSFPSSYEQYF.

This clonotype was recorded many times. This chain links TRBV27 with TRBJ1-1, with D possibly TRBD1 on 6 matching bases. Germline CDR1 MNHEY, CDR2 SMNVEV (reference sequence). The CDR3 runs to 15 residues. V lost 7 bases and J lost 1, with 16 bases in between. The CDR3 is CASTLEGDGNTEAFF. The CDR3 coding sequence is TGTGCCAGCACCCTAGAGGGGGACGGGAACACTGAAGCTTTCTTT.

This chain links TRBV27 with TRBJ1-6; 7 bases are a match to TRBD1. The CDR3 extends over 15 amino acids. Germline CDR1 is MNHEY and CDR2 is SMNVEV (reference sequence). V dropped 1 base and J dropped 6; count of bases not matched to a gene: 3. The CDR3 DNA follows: TGTGCCAGCAGTTTATGGGGACAGATTAATTCACCCCTCCACTTT. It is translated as CASSLWGQINSPLHF.

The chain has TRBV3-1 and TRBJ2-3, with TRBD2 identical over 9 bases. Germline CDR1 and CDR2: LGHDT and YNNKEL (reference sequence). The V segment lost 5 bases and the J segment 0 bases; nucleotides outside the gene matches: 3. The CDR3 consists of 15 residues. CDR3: CASSYTSGSTDTQYF. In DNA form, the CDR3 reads TGTGCCAGCAGCTATACTAGCGGGAGCACAGATACGCAGTATTTT.

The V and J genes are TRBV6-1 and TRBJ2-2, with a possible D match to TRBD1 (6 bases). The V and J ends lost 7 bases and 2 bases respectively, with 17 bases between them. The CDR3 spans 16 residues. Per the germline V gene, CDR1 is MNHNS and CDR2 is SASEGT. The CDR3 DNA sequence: TGTGCCAGCACCACCGAGGGACAAATCAACACCGGGGAGCTGTTTTTT. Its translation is CASTTEGQINTGELFF.

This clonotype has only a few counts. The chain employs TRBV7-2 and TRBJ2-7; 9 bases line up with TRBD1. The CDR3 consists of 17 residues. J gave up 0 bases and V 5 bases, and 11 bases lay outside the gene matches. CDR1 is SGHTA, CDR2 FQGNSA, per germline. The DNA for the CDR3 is TGTGCCAGCAGCCAAGGAACAGGGGGCGGGAGCTCCTACGAGCAGTACTTC. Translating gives CASSQGTGGGSSYEQYF.

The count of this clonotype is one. The CDR3: CASSDLRGGNNEQFF. CDR3 nucleotide sequence: TGTGCCAGCAGTGACTTACGGGGGGGTAACAATGAGCAGTTCTTC. The chain links TRBV6-1 to TRBJ2-1, with 8 bases identical to TRBD2. The CDR3 runs 15 residues. Per the germline V gene, CDR1 is MNHNS and CDR2 is SASEGT. V shed 3 bases and J 5 bases; nucleotides not matched to a gene: 6.

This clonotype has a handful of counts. In DNA, the CDR3 is TGCGCCAGCAGCCCTCGACTAGCGACCCGCAATGAGCAGTTCTTC. Translation gives CASSPRLATRNEQFF. This chain links TRBV5-1 with TRBJ2-1; 8 bases map to TRBD2. With 4 bases clipped from V and 6 bases from J, the junction kept 9 bases outside the gene matches. Germline V gives CDR1 SGHRS, CDR2 YFSETQ. The CDR3 length is 15 residues.

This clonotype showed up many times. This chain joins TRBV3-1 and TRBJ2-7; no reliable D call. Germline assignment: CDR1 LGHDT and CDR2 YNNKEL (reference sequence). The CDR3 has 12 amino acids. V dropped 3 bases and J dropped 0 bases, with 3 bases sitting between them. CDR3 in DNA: TGTGCCAGCAGCCAGGCCTCCTACGAGCAGTACTTC. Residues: CASSQASYEQYF.

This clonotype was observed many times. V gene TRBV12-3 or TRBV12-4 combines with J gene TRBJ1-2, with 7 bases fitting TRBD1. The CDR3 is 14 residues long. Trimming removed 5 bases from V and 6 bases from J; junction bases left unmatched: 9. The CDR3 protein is CASSQGGVGHGYTF. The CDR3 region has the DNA TGTGCCAGCAGTCAGGGGGGGGTAGGACATGGCTACACCTTC.

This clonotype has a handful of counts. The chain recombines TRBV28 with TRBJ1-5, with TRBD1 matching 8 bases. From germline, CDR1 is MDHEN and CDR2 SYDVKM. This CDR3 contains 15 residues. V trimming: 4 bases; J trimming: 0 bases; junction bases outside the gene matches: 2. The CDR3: CASSSTGVSNQPQHF. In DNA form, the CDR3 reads TGTGCCAGCAGTTCGACAGGGGTTAGCAATCAGCCCCAGCATTTT. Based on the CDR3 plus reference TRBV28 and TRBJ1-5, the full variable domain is DVKVTQSSRYLVKRTGEKVFLECVQDMDHENMFWYRQDPGLGLRLIYFSYDVKMKEKGDIPEGYSVSREKKERFSLILESASTNQTSMYLCASSSTGVSNQPQHFGDGTRLSIL.

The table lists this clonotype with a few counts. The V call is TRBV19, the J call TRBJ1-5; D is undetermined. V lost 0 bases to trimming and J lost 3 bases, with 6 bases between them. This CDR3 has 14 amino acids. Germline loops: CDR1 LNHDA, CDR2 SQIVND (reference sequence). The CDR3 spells CASSIDDYNQPQHF. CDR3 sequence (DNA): TGTGCCAGTAGTATAGACGACTACAATCAGCCCCAGCATTTT.

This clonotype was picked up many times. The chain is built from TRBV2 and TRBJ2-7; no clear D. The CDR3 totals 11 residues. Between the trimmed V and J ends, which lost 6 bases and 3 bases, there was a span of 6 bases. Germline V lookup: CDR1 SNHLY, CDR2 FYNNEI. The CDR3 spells CASRGHYEQYF. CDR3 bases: TGTGCCAGCAGAGGGCACTACGAGCAGTACTTC. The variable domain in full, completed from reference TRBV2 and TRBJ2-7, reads EPEVTQTPSHQVTQMGQEVILRCVPISNHLYFYWYRQILGQKVEFLVSFYNNEISEKSEIFDDQFSVERPDGSNFTLKIRSTKLEDSAMYFCASRGHYEQYFGPGTRLTVT.

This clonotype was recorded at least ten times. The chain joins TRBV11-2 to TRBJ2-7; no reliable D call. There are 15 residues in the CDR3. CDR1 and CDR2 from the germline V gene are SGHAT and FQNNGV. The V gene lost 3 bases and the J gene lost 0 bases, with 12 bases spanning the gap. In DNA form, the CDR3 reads TGTGCCAGCAGCTTTAATCCGGACGGCTCCTACGAGCAGTACTTC. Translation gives CASSFNPDGSYEQYF.

Written as DNA, the CDR3 is TGCAGTGCTAGAGTCTATTCGCCCCGGGACGGCTCCTACGAGCAGTACTTC. This translates into CSARVYSPRDGSYEQYF. V gene TRBV20-1 combines with J gene TRBJ2-7; D could derive from TRBD1 or TRBD2 (5 bases each). This CDR3 has 17 amino acids. CDR1 and CDR2 from the germline V gene are DFQATT and SNEGSKA (reference sequence). The V end lost 1 base, the J end lost 0 bases, and 19 bases lay between the germline ends.

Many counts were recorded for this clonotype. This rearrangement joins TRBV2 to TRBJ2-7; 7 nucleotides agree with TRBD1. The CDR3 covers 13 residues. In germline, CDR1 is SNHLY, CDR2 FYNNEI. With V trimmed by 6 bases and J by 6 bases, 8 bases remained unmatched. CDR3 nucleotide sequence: TGTGCCAGCAGCGACAGGGAATTGGTCGAGCAGTACTTC. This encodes CASSDRELVEQYF.

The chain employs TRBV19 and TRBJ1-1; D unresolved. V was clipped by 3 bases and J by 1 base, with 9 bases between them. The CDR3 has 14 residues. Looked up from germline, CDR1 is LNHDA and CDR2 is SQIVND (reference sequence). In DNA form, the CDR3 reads TGTGCCAGTAGTATTGGTTTAGGGAACACTGAAGCTTTCTTT. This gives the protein CASSIGLGNTEAFF.

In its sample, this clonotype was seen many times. CDR3 region: CASSHLVTGHYGYTF. The DNA for the CDR3 is TGTGCCAGCAGCCACCTCGTTACAGGGCACTATGGCTACACCTTC. The chain links TRBV11-2 to TRBJ1-2; D perhaps matches TRBD1 (6 bases). CDR3 length: 15 amino acids. V was clipped by 5 bases and J by 3 bases, with 16 bases between them. Germline lookup yields CDR1 SGHAT and CDR2 FQNNGV.

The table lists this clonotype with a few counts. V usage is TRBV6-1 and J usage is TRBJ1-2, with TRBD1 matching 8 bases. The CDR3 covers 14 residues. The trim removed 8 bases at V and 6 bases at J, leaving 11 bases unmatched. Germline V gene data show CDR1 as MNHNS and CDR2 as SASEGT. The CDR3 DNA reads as TGTGCCAGCTACTCTTCGGGCAGGGGGCATGGCTACACCTTC. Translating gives CASYSSGRGHGYTF.